A selection of T cell receptor beta chains follows, all from one sample in a study of OX40 agonist ivuxolimab in advanced cancers. The table came from immunoSEQ multiplex PCR; TCRdb's copy has only in-frame clones and leaves some out. The table records fewer than 70,000 clones, 77% of them present only once. Sample: CD4+ or CD8+ T cells sorted from blood, taken in a trial of the OX40 agonist ivuxolimab. These receptors all stem from an adult with an advanced solid tumor such as melanoma, head and neck, liver or kidney cancer. CDR3s include the opening cysteine and the closing phenylalanine or tryptophan. Each record gives: D gene, clone size, J gene, V gene, CDR3 DNA, CDR3 protein. D genes are given only for firm matches. Not all rows give a size; the values are once, few, many and, for expanded clones, a class.

d_gene: .; abundance: few; j_gene: TRBJ1-2; v_gene: TRBV28; CDR3nt: TGTGGCACGGATAGGAGAGGCAGCTATGGCTACACCTTC; CDR3aa: CGTDRRGSYGYTF
d_gene: .; abundance: .; j_gene: TRBJ1-2; v_gene: TRBV10-3; CDR3nt: TGTGCCATCAGTGATCCAAACCCCCGGACGGGGCTAGATAACTATGGCTACACCTTC; CDR3aa: CAISDPNPRTGLDNYGYTF
d_gene: .; abundance: .; j_gene: TRBJ2-7; v_gene: TRBV6-5; CDR3nt: TGTGCCAGCAATCTGAGCCAGCTTTCCTACGAGCAGTACTTC; CDR3aa: CASNLSQLSYEQYF
d_gene: .; abundance: .; j_gene: TRBJ2-7; v_gene: TRBV11-2; CDR3nt: TGTGCCAGCAGCCTGCTCACCGAGCAGTACTTC; CDR3aa: CASSLLTEQYF
d_gene: TRBD1; abundance: few; j_gene: TRBJ2-7; v_gene: TRBV27; CDR3nt: TGTGCCAGCAGTTTAAAGGGGACAGGGAGCGAGCAGTACTTC; CDR3aa: CASSLKGTGSEQYF
d_gene: .; abundance: .; j_gene: TRBJ2-5; v_gene: TRBV7-2; CDR3nt: TGTGCCAGCAGCCGGGAAACTCAAGAGACCCAGTACTTC; CDR3aa: CASSRETQETQYF
d_gene: TRBD1; abundance: .; j_gene: TRBJ1-4; v_gene: TRBV28; CDR3nt: TGTGCCAGCAGCCCCCCCGGGACAGCAAAACTGTTTTTT; CDR3aa: CASSPPGTAKLFF
d_gene: .; abundance: .; j_gene: TRBJ1-5; v_gene: TRBV9; CDR3nt: TGTGCCAGCAGCGTAGGGGTGGGCAATCAGCCCCAGCATTTT; CDR3aa: CASSVGVGNQPQHF
d_gene: TRBD1; abundance: .; j_gene: TRBJ2-2; v_gene: TRBV6-5; CDR3nt: TGTGCCAGCAGATACACAGGGGGTGGCACCGGGGAGCTGTTTTTT; CDR3aa: CASRYTGGGTGELFF
d_gene: .; abundance: few; j_gene: TRBJ2-1; v_gene: TRBV2; CDR3nt: TGTGCCAGCCAGGGGCTAGCGGTGAATGAGCAGTTCTTC; CDR3aa: CASQGLAVNEQFF
d_gene: .; abundance: .; j_gene: TRBJ2-6; v_gene: TRBV19; CDR3nt: TGTGCCAGTAGTATAGCTGGGGCCAACGTCCTGACTTTC; CDR3aa: CASSIAGANVLTF
d_gene: .; abundance: few; j_gene: TRBJ1-2; v_gene: TRBV7-8; CDR3nt: TGTGCCAGCAGCCCCCCGGACGCCCTCTATGGCTACACCTTC; CDR3aa: CASSPPDALYGYTF
d_gene: TRBD1; abundance: .; j_gene: TRBJ2-5; v_gene: TRBV29-1; CDR3nt: TGCAGCTACAGGGGGCAAGAGACCCAGTACTTC; CDR3aa: CSYRGQETQYF
d_gene: TRBD2; abundance: .; j_gene: TRBJ2-2; v_gene: TRBV19; CDR3nt: TGTGCCAGTAGTATCGGTATATTAAGACTAGCGGGAGATTCCGGGGAGCTGTTTTTT; CDR3aa: CASSIGILRLAGDSGELFF
d_gene: TRBD2; abundance: .; j_gene: TRBJ2-1; v_gene: TRBV5-1; CDR3nt: TGCGCCAGCAGCTCTGGGATTACTAGCGGCTCCTACAATGAGCAGTTCTTC; CDR3aa: CASSSGITSGSYNEQFF
d_gene: .; abundance: .; j_gene: TRBJ2-1; v_gene: TRBV18; CDR3nt: TGTGCCAGCTCACCACCCGGGGGACACCTATACAATGAGCAGTTCTTC; CDR3aa: CASSPPGGHLYNEQFF
d_gene: .; abundance: few; j_gene: TRBJ2-5; v_gene: TRBV4-3; CDR3nt: TGCGCCAGCAGCCGTGGGACTGAGGAGACCCAGTACTTC; CDR3aa: CASSRGTEETQYF
d_gene: .; abundance: .; j_gene: TRBJ1-2; v_gene: TRBV5-1; CDR3nt: TGCGCCAGCAGCTTGGGACGGGCCACTATGGGCTACACCTTC; CDR3aa: CASSLGRATMGYTF
d_gene: .; abundance: .; j_gene: TRBJ1-4; v_gene: TRBV19; CDR3nt: TGTGCCAGTAGTATCCTGAGGGAGGGCGAAAAACTGTTTTTT; CDR3aa: CASSILREGEKLFF
d_gene: .; abundance: once; j_gene: TRBJ2-5; v_gene: TRBV18; CDR3nt: TGTGCCAGCTCACTCGGTTTACAAGAGACCCAGTACTTC; CDR3aa: CASSLGLQETQYF
d_gene: .; abundance: .; j_gene: TRBJ2-2; v_gene: TRBV19; CDR3nt: TGTGCCAGTAATTCGGGGACCCCCACCGGGGAGCTGTTTTTT; CDR3aa: CASNSGTPTGELFF
d_gene: .; abundance: .; j_gene: TRBJ1-2; v_gene: TRBV7-2; CDR3nt: TGTGCCAGCAGCTTAGCTCAGGGTTATGGCTACACCTTC; CDR3aa: CASSLAQGYGYTF
d_gene: .; abundance: once; j_gene: TRBJ2-5; v_gene: TRBV7-6; CDR3nt: TGTGCCAGCAGCCCACGGGCCCCCGGTCAAGAGACCCAGTACTTC; CDR3aa: CASSPRAPGQETQYF
d_gene: TRBD1; abundance: .; j_gene: TRBJ1-1; v_gene: TRBV18; CDR3nt: TGTGCCAGCTCACCAGCGACAGGGACTCCTGAAGCTTTCTTT; CDR3aa: CASSPATGTPEAFF
d_gene: .; abundance: once; j_gene: TRBJ2-1; v_gene: TRBV11-3; CDR3nt: TGTGCCAGCAGCTTAGGGGGGGCGAATGAGCAGTTCTTC; CDR3aa: CASSLGGANEQFF
d_gene: .; abundance: .; j_gene: TRBJ2-7; v_gene: TRBV18; CDR3nt: TGTGCCAGCTCACCAGCGACAGGCCTCTACGAGCAGTACTTC; CDR3aa: CASSPATGLYEQYF
d_gene: TRBD1; abundance: .; j_gene: TRBJ1-2; v_gene: TRBV19; CDR3nt: TGTGCCAGTAAACTTTATACAGGGGGCCAAATCGGCTACACCTTC; CDR3aa: CASKLYTGGQIGYTF
d_gene: .; abundance: once; j_gene: TRBJ1-1; v_gene: TRBV6-4; CDR3nt: TGTGCCAGCAGGCCACAGGGATGGGACACTGAAGCTTTCTTT; CDR3aa: CASRPQGWDTEAFF
d_gene: TRBD1; abundance: few; j_gene: TRBJ2-7; v_gene: TRBV5-8; CDR3nt: TGTGCCAGCAGCTTTCGGGACAGGGGAACCTACGAGCAGTACTTC; CDR3aa: CASSFRDRGTYEQYF
d_gene: .; abundance: .; j_gene: TRBJ1-2; v_gene: TRBV9; CDR3nt: TGTGCCAGCAGCGAGTCCCCCACCTATGGCTACACCTTC; CDR3aa: CASSESPTYGYTF
d_gene: TRBD1; abundance: .; j_gene: TRBJ1-1; v_gene: TRBV15; CDR3nt: TGTGCCACCAGCAGAGGGGGGGGACAGGGGAGAGTTGAAGCTTTCTTT; CDR3aa: CATSRGGGQGRVEAFF
d_gene: TRBD1; abundance: .; j_gene: TRBJ1-1; v_gene: TRBV7-9; CDR3nt: TGTGCCAGCAGCTGGGGACAGGGGGCTCCTGAAGCTTTCTTT; CDR3aa: CASSWGQGAPEAFF
d_gene: .; abundance: few; j_gene: TRBJ1-3; v_gene: TRBV13; CDR3nt: TGTGCCAGCAGCTCAGACTCCCGCTCTGGAAACACCATATATTTT; CDR3aa: CASSSDSRSGNTIYF
d_gene: TRBD1; abundance: .; j_gene: TRBJ2-7; v_gene: TRBV7-6; CDR3nt: TGTGCCAGCAGCCAGGGGGTTGGCAGGGGCTACGAGCAGTACTTC; CDR3aa: CASSQGVGRGYEQYF
d_gene: TRBD2; abundance: .; j_gene: TRBJ2-1; v_gene: TRBV25-1; CDR3nt: TGTGCCAGCAGTGATACGGGTTTTGCGGGAGCCAATGAGCAGTTCTTC; CDR3aa: CASSDTGFAGANEQFF
d_gene: TRBD1; abundance: .; j_gene: TRBJ2-2; v_gene: TRBV28; CDR3nt: TGTGCCAGCAGATTCCGGGACAGGGGCACCGGGGAGCTGTTTTTT; CDR3aa: CASRFRDRGTGELFF
d_gene: .; abundance: .; j_gene: TRBJ2-6; v_gene: TRBV29-1; CDR3nt: TGCAGCGTTGTAGGTGCTGGGGCCAACGTCCTGACTTTC; CDR3aa: CSVVGAGANVLTF
d_gene: .; abundance: .; j_gene: TRBJ1-2; v_gene: TRBV6-1; CDR3nt: TGTGCCAGCAGTGAAGCAGGGGGGAACCGCTACACCTTC; CDR3aa: CASSEAGGNRYTF
d_gene: .; abundance: .; j_gene: TRBJ2-1; v_gene: TRBV5-1; CDR3nt: TGCGCCAGCAGCATCCCATGGCGGAACCCCTACAATGAGCAGTTCTTC; CDR3aa: CASSIPWRNPYNEQFF
d_gene: .; abundance: .; j_gene: TRBJ2-7; v_gene: TRBV7-8; CDR3nt: TGTGCCAGCAGCCACGACAGGTTCCAGCAGTACTTC; CDR3aa: CASSHDRFQQYF
d_gene: TRBD1; abundance: many; j_gene: TRBJ2-7; v_gene: TRBV19; CDR3nt: TGTGCCAGTAGTTTTAGGACAGGGAGCCACGAGCAGTACTTC; CDR3aa: CASSFRTGSHEQYF